Presented here are 6 T cell receptor beta chains from one specimen sequenced in a study of control samples from healthy donors and cancer patients (dated by TCRdb to 2018 to 2021). Libraries were made using the immunoSEQ multiplex PCR assay. This immuneACCESS table, as held by TCRdb, lists in-frame sequences with V and J called but not all clones. Of the missing ones, under half trace to an unresolved V gene in checked studies; the others have no known cause. The table for this sample lists about 110,000 clones; approximately 82% of them were counted only once. The ten largest clones capture roughly 6.5% of the sample. What was sequenced was blood. These receptors were taken from a man between 18 and 29 years old in good health.

The J gene is TRBJ2-7, the V gene TRBV6-5; 7 bases fit TRBD1. Germline lookup yields CDR1 MNHEY and CDR2 SVGAGI. The CDR3 sequence is 15 residues long. The V segment lost 6 bases and the J segment 4 bases; nucleotides outside the gene matches: 12. CDR3 protein: CASRRTGTADYEQYF. CDR3 DNA sequence: TGTGCCAGCAGGAGGACCGGGACAGCAGATTACGAGCAGTACTTC.

This clone was counted a few times. The chain carries TRBV2 and TRBJ2-1; 13 positions agree with TRBD2. CDR3 size: 15 residues. Germline V CDR1 and CDR2: SNHLY, FYNNEI. J gave up 6 bases and V 4 bases, and 3 bases lay outside the gene matches. As DNA, the CDR3 is TGTGCCAGCAGTGTACTAGCGGGGGGGCGCAATGAGCAGTTCTTC. It is translated as CASSVLAGGRNEQFF. The full variable domain, its missing parts supplied by reference TRBV2 and TRBJ2-1, is EPEVTQTPSHQVTQMGQEVILRCVPISNHLYFYWYRQILGQKVEFLVSFYNNEISEKSEIFDDQFSVERPDGSNFTLKIRSTKLEDSAMYFCASSVLAGGRNEQFFGPGTRLTVL.

The J gene is TRBJ2-3, the V gene TRBV6-5, with D hard to call. The CDR3 has 12 amino acids. V lost 8 bases, J lost 4 bases, and 10 bases lay in between. Per the germline V gene, CDR1 is MNHEY and CDR2 is SVGAGI. In DNA, the CDR3 is TGTGCCAGCGGGGTCCTCGCAGATACGCAGTATTTT. This translates into CASGVLADTQYF.

This sequence joins TRBV7-6 and TRBJ1-5; perhaps TRBD1 as D (5 bases). Germline V lookup: CDR1 SGHVS, CDR2 FNYEAQ. The CDR3 has 15 amino acids. V was pared by 6 bases and J by 5 bases, with 17 bases between. In DNA, the CDR3 is TGTGCCAGCAGTTGGGGTCCCGGAGGGGATCAGCCCCAGCATTTT. As protein: CASSWGPGGDQPQHF.

This clone showed up just a few times. The rearrangement links TRBV27 to TRBJ2-1; TRBD2 agrees at 8 bases. Germline CDR1 is MNHEY and CDR2 is SMNVEV (reference sequence). After removal of 2 bases from V and 8 bases from J, the junction contained 11 bases not matched to a gene. The CDR3 is 16 residues long. The CDR3 DNA reads as TGTGCCAGCAGTTTAAAATCTTCGGGGGGGCCTTATGAGCAGTTCTTC. It translates to CASSLKSSGGPYEQFF.

The rearrangement links TRBV29-1 to TRBJ1-1; 7 nucleotides line up with TRBD1. Unmatched junction bases numbered 4, after V lost 7 bases and J lost 2 bases. Germline V gene sequence: CDR1 SQVTM, CDR2 ANQGSEA. This CDR3 has 12 amino acids. The CDR3 loop is CSAGDSNTEAFF. The CDR3 DNA reads TGCAGCGCCGGGGACAGTAACACTGAAGCTTTCTTT.